This is a list of T cell receptor beta chains from one sample in a study of blood T cell repertoires in COVID-19. The assay was immunoSEQ multiplex PCR, and TCRdb's table has in-frame clones only and misses some. The profile shows roughly 230,000 clones, roughly 84% of them singletons. Sequencing used peripheral blood. Source of these receptors: a man aged 45-65 years with active or convalescent COVID-19. Both conserved end residues are part of each CDR3. The D gene is left open where the match is weak. Size is omitted from some rows. Given values are once, few, many or a class for expanded clones.

>NA|NA|TRBJ2-7|13|TRBV13
CASSLGGGGEQYF
TGTGCCAGCAGCTTAGGAGGGGGTGGCGAGCAGTACTTC
>NA|TRBD1|TRBJ1-2|13|TRBV2
CASSEAGTGVGTF
TGTGCCAGCAGTGAAGCAGGGACAGGGGTCGGAACCTTC
>NA|TRBD1|TRBJ2-1|15|TRBV4-2
CASSQSGQSYNEQFF
TGTGCCAGCAGCCAATCGGGACAGAGCTACAATGAGCAGTTCTTC
>NA|NA|TRBJ2-3|12|TRBV19
CASSKFSDTQYF
TGTGCCAGTAGTAAATTCTCAGATACGCAGTATTTT
>once|TRBD2|TRBJ2-3|16|TRBV7-6
CASSPGVAGGLDTQYF
TGTGCCAGCAGCCCTGGGGTAGCGGGGGGCCTCGATACGCAGTATTTT
>NA|TRBD1|TRBJ2-7|17|TRBV19
CASSIWSGQGSSYEQYF
TGTGCCAGTAGTATATGGTCGGGACAGGGGAGCTCCTACGAGCAGTACTTC
>NA|NA|TRBJ1-5|15|TRBV19
CASRPGGSSNQPQHF
TGTGCCAGTAGGCCGGGAGGCAGCAGCAATCAGCCCCAGCATTTT
>NA|NA|TRBJ1-2|16|TRBV6-6
CASRPATQIEIYGYTF
TGTGCCAGCAGACCCGCGACACAGATCGAAATATATGGCTACACCTTC
>NA|TRBD2|TRBJ2-2|16|TRBV5-4
CASSLVTSGYTGELFF
TGTGCCAGCAGCTTGGTGACTAGCGGATACACCGGGGAGCTGTTTTTT
>NA|NA|TRBJ1-3|14|TRBV6-5
CASSPGALGNTIYF
TGTGCCAGCAGCCCAGGGGCACTTGGAAACACCATATATTTT
>NA|TRBD2|TRBJ2-7|15|TRBV18
CASSPTSGGAHEQYF
TGTGCCAGCTCACCAACCAGCGGGGGGGCCCACGAGCAGTACTTC
>NA|TRBD2|TRBJ2-5|13|TRBV27
CASRGGNQETQYF
TGTGCCAGCCGGGGGGGGAATCAAGAGACCCAGTACTTC
>NA|TRBD1|TRBJ1-4|16|TRBV29-1
CSVAGTAVATNEKLFF
TGCAGCGTAGCCGGGACAGCTGTCGCAACTAATGAAAAACTGTTTTTT
>once|TRBD1|TRBJ2-3|15|TRBV15
CATSSNRGSTDTQYF
TGTGCCACCAGCAGTAACAGGGGTAGCACAGATACGCAGTATTTT
>NA|NA|TRBJ1-5|13|TRBV5-1
CASSSGDNQPQHF
TGCGCCAGCAGCTCAGGGGACAATCAGCCCCAGCATTTT
>once|TRBD1|TRBJ1-6|15|TRBV5-1
CASSLSGQYNSPLHF
TGCGCCAGCAGCCTCTCGGGACAGTATAATTCACCCCTCCACTTT
>NA|TRBD2|TRBJ2-1|15|TRBV7-3
CASSFGLANYNEQFF
TGTGCCAGCAGCTTCGGACTAGCGAACTACAATGAGCAGTTCTTC
>NA|NA|TRBJ1-1|16|TRBV18
CASSQSASRVNTEAFF
TGTGCCAGCTCACAATCAGCATCACGGGTGAACACTGAAGCTTTCTTT
>NA|TRBD1|TRBJ2-7|17|TRBV6-2/TRBV6-3
CASSYGWLRDRGHEQYF
TGTGCCAGCAGTTACGGATGGTTACGGGACAGGGGCCACGAGCAGTACTTC
>NA|NA|TRBJ2-1|12|TRBV5-6
CASRDNYNEQFF
TGTGCCAGCAGGGACAACTACAATGAGCAGTTCTTC
>NA|TRBD2|TRBJ2-3|16|TRBV7-2
CASSLGGSGEADTQYF
TGTGCCAGCAGCTTAGGAGGTAGCGGGGAGGCAGATACGCAGTATTTT
>NA|NA|TRBJ2-6|18|TRBV5-4
CASSLLDSFSFGANVLTF
TGTGCCAGCAGCTTGTTGGACAGCTTCTCCTTTGGGGCCAACGTCCTGACTTTC
>NA|NA|TRBJ2-1|14|TRBV5-4
CASDPGQGFNEQFF
TGTGCCAGCGATCCGGGACAAGGGTTCAATGAGCAGTTCTTC
>NA|NA|TRBJ1-6|15|TRBV2
CASRRGFSYNSPLHF
TGTGCCAGCAGGAGGGGGTTTTCCTATAATTCACCCCTCCACTTT
>once|NA|TRBJ1-2|15|TRBV19
CASSIPGGTNYGYTF
TGTGCCAGTAGTATCCCCGGGGGGACTAACTATGGCTACACCTTC
>NA|TRBD2|TRBJ2-1|19|TRBV7-9
CASSLVSGDLAAGGLWQFF
TGTGCCAGCAGCTTAGTGTCCGGGGACCTGGCAGCGGGGGGGCTTTGGCAGTTCTTC
>NA|TRBD2|TRBJ2-3|19|TRBV11-2
CASSFWASGVTGSSDTQYF
TGTGCCAGCAGCTTTTGGGCTAGCGGGGTGACAGGGAGCTCAGATACGCAGTATTTT
>NA|NA|TRBJ2-1|17|TRBV5-1
CASSPRVGGGGGNEQFF
TGCGCCAGCAGCCCTCGGGTTGGTGGGGGAGGTGGCAATGAGCAGTTCTTC